This T cell receptor beta chain was identified in a study of cytomegalovirus exposure and HLA in healthy donors. General observations from the study: A further, later analysis showed that HLA-associated TCR beta chains (compared with equally common others) were more clonally expanded.

This clone was found a few times. Antigen unknown. PCR employed 60 Vbeta and 13 Jbeta primers. Repertoires were generated with immunoSEQ multiplex PCR, while TCRdb's copy carries only in-frame clones and drops some. In the table there are 170,000 or so clones, about 81% of which are singletons. Germline values: CDR1 LNHDA, CDR2 SQIVND (reference sequence). The CDR3 is 14 amino acids. Trimming left V 6 bases short and J 1 base short, with 12 bases between. The sample taken for sequencing was PBMCs. This chain joins TRBV19 and TRBJ1-2; D perhaps matches TRBD1 (5 bases). The sequence derives from a woman aged 25-40 years in good health and CMV-seronegative. CDR3 loop: CASSVNGGNYGYTF. The CDR3 nucleotides are TGTGCCAGTAGCGTAAACGGGGGTAACTATGGCTACACCTTC.